The 20 T cell receptor beta chains given below trace back to one sample, sequenced in a study of graft-versus-host responses after intestinal transplantation (dated by TCRdb to 2020 to 2022). Libraries were made using the immunoSEQ multiplex PCR assay. Not all clones reach the TCRdb copy of this immuneACCESS table, which keeps in-frame sequences only. Checked studies attribute under half of the gap to unresolved V genes and leave the rest unexplained. The sample profile shows 29,000 or so clones; roughly 85% of them were found once. The top ten clones comprise around 10% of the sample. Sequencing was performed on PBMCs, taken about 430 days after intestinal transplantation. All receptors derive from a human patient who received an intestinal transplant, so some T cells may come from the graft donor.

CDR3 bases: TGTGCCAGCAGCCCTTCTCGACGTTTTCAGGGCCCAGGTGGCCAGTACTTC. The encoded protein is CASSPSRRFQGPGGQYF. The chain is built from TRBV7-2 and TRBJ2-5, with D possibly TRBD1 on 5 matching bases. Germline V lookup: CDR1 SGHTA, CDR2 FQGNSA. Trimming left V 5 bases short and J 10 bases short, with 29 bases between. The CDR3 has 17 amino acids.

The chain employs TRBV7-3 and TRBJ2-1; D gene ambiguous. Per germline, CDR1 SGHTA and CDR2 FQGTGA. This CDR3 is 13 amino acids long. Trimming stripped 1 base from V and 10 bases from J, with 11 bases between. The CDR3 spells CASSLSFGREQFF. The CDR3, as DNA: TGTGCCAGCAGCTTAAGCTTCGGCAGGGAGCAGTTCTTC.

The chain is built from TRBV11-2 and TRBJ2-1; the D gene is possibly TRBD2 (5 bases). V was clipped by 3 bases and J by 7 bases, with 22 bases between them. This CDR3 comprises 17 residues. In germline, CDR1 is SGHAT, CDR2 FQNNGV. CDR3 nucleotides: TGTGCCAGCAGCTTCGATTCGTGGGCGGAGGTGGAAAATGAGCAGTTCTTC. Encoded protein: CASSFDSWAEVENEQFF. Full variable domain (outside the CDR3, taken from reference TRBV11-2 and TRBJ2-1): EAGVAQSPRYKIIEKRQSVAFWCNPISGHATLYWYQQILGQGPKLLIQFQNNGVVDDSQLPKDRFSAERLKGVDSTLKIQPAKLEDSAVYLCASSFDSWAEVENEQFFGPGTRLTVL.

This clone was picked up one time. The V gene is TRBV28, the J gene TRBJ2-1, with 10 nucleotides matching TRBD2. V lost 6 bases to trimming and J lost 4 bases; unmatched junction nucleotides: 9. Germline values: CDR1 MDHEN, CDR2 SYDVKM. The CDR3 has 16 amino acids. This CDR3 is CASSQVAGGAYNEQFF. The CDR3 DNA reads as TGTGCCAGCAGCCAGGTAGCGGGAGGAGCGTACAATGAGCAGTTCTTC. Together with reference TRBV28 and TRBJ2-1, the CDR3 gives the full variable domain: DVKVTQSSRYLVKRTGEKVFLECVQDMDHENMFWYRQDPGLGLRLIYFSYDVKMKEKGDIPEGYSVSREKKERFSLILESASTNQTSMYLCASSQVAGGAYNEQFFGPGTRLTVL.

The V and J genes are TRBV12-5 and TRBJ2-2; D may be TRBD1 (6 bases). The germline V gene encodes CDR1 LGHNT and CDR2 FRNRAP. Deletions cut 5 bases from V and 5 bases from J, with 18 bases between. This CDR3 region has 16 residues. The CDR3 DNA reads as TGTGCTAGTGGTCCGGAGCTCAGGGGCAGGACCGGGGAGCTGTTTTTT. It encodes CASGPELRGRTGELFF. Combining the CDR3 with reference TRBV12-5 and TRBJ2-2 gives the whole variable domain DARVTQTPRHKVTEMGQEVTMRCQPILGHNTVFWYRQTMMQGLELLAYFRNRAPLDDSGMPKDRFSAEMPDATLATLKIQPSEPRDSAVYFCASGPELRGRTGELFFGEGSRLTVL.

J is TRBJ1-6 and V is TRBV5-1; a weak D match, TRBD1 (5 bases). CDR3 length: 14 amino acids. From germline, CDR1 is SGHRS and CDR2 YFSETQ. V dropped 1 base and J dropped 9 bases, with 11 bases sitting between them. The CDR3 loop reads CASSLTGRRSPLHF. DNA for the CDR3: TGCGCCAGCAGCTTGACGGGGCGGCGTTCACCCCTCCACTTT.

The V call is TRBV15, the J call TRBJ2-7; D may correspond to TRBD1 or TRBD2 (6 bases each). Germline-derived CDR1 and CDR2 are LNHNV and YYDKDF (reference sequence). The CDR3 sequence is 14 residues long. V lost 2 bases and J lost 0, with 8 bases in between. In DNA, the CDR3 is TGTGCCACCAGCAGAAGGGGGGACTCCTACGAGCAGTACTTC. It translates to CATSRRGDSYEQYF. Supplemented by reference TRBV15 and TRBJ2-7, the full variable domain reads DAMVIQNPRYQVTQFGKPVTLSCSQTLNHNVMYWYQQKSSQAPKLLFHYYDKDFNNEADTPDNFQSRRPNTSFCFLDIRSPGLGDTAMYLCATSRRGDSYEQYFGPGTRLTVT.

The CDR3 region is CASSRTGATGANVLTF. The CDR3 DNA sequence: TGTGCCAGCTCACGGACAGGGGCAACTGGGGCCAACGTCCTGACTTTC. The chain joins TRBV18 to TRBJ2-6; TRBD1 matches 9 bases. Germline V gene lookup returns CDR1 KGHSH and CDR2 LQKENI. V gave up 4 bases and J gave up 2 bases; unmatched junction bases: 3. This CDR3 is 16 amino acids long.

J is TRBJ1-1 and V is TRBV30; 8 bases align to TRBD1. Per the germline V gene, CDR1 is GTSNPN and CDR2 is SVGIG (reference sequence). The CDR3 has 13 residues. V lost 2 bases to trimming and J lost 3 bases; unmatched junction nucleotides: 2. CDR3: CAWSQGAYTEAFF. CDR3 DNA: TGTGCCTGGAGTCAGGGGGCGTACACTGAAGCTTTCTTT.

This clone appeared a single time. J is TRBJ2-1 and V is TRBV5-1; D remains unclear. V was trimmed by 1 base and J by 2 bases, leaving 13 bases between them. CDR3 size: 16 residues. Germline CDR1 SGHRS, CDR2 YFSETQ. CDR3 loop: CASSLTGRTAYNEQFF. DNA of the CDR3: TGCGCCAGCAGCTTGACCGGGCGAACCGCCTACAATGAGCAGTTCTTC.

The chain has TRBV4-2 and TRBJ2-1; 13 bases are shared with TRBD2. The CDR3 length is 16 residues. Germline assignment: CDR1 LGHNA and CDR2 YNFKEQ. Trimming removed 6 bases from V and 1 base from J; junction bases left unmatched: 3. CDR3 nucleotides: TGTGCCAGCAGGCCGACTAGCGGGAGGTCCTACAATGAGCAGTTCTTC. It translates to CASRPTSGRSYNEQFF.

This rearrangement joins TRBV28 to TRBJ1-1, with a possible D match to TRBD1 (6 bases). Germline CDR1 is MDHEN and CDR2 is SYDVKM. The CDR3 has 15 residues. The V end lost 1 base, the J end lost 2 bases, and 11 bases lay between the germline ends. The CDR3 DNA is TGTGCCAGCAGTTTATTGGACAGAAAAAACACTGAAGCTTTCTTT. This gives the protein CASSLLDRKNTEAFF.

This chain links TRBV5-4 with TRBJ2-1; D not resolved. The CDR3 has 13 amino acids. CDR1 is SGHNT and CDR2 is YYREEE in the germline V gene (reference sequence). Trimming left V 3 bases short and J 2 bases short, with 6 bases between. CDR3 residues: CASSSQAYNEQFF. CDR3 nucleotides: TGTGCCAGCAGCTCCCAGGCCTACAATGAGCAGTTCTTC.

This chain connects TRBV27 to TRBJ1-2; TRBD1 might be the D (6 bases). This CDR3 is 14 amino acids long. Germline values: CDR1 MNHEY, CDR2 SMNVEV (reference sequence). Between the trimmed V and J ends, which lost 3 bases and 4 bases, there was a span of 12 bases. Here the CDR3 reads CASSLNGGGYGYTF. CDR3 bases: TGTGCCAGCAGTTTGAATGGGGGCGGCTATGGCTACACCTTC.

The V call is TRBV4-1, the J call TRBJ2-2, with unresolved D. Germline V gene data show CDR1 as MGHRA and CDR2 as YSYEKL. With 0 bases removed from V and 6 bases from J, the gap between germline ends came to 8 bases. This CDR3 is built from 14 residues. The DNA for the CDR3 is TGCGCCAGCAGCCAAGAACTCTGGGCCGGGGAGCTGTTTTTT. Translation gives CASSQELWAGELFF.

The V and J genes are TRBV7-2 and TRBJ2-1, with 11 bases fitting TRBD2. The germline V gene encodes CDR1 SGHTA and CDR2 FQGNSA. The CDR3 totals 15 residues. Unmatched junction bases numbered 8, after V lost 6 bases and J lost 7 bases. Here the CDR3 DNA reads TGTGCCAGCAGTCCTAGCGGGGGGAAGGGAAATGAGCAGTTCTTC. Amino acids: CASSPSGGKGNEQFF.

V gene TRBV28 combines with J gene TRBJ1-5; D gene ambiguous. The CDR3 is 16 residues long. CDR1 MDHEN and CDR2 SYDVKM come from the germline V gene. V was cut by 7 bases and J by 7 bases, with 23 bases left in between. The chain's CDR3 is CASIPARLAVVQPQHF. The CDR3, as DNA: TGTGCCAGCATCCCGGCCCGACTAGCGGTCGTCCAGCCCCAGCATTTT.

In its sample, this clone was seen a few times. The genes are TRBV5-8 and TRBJ1-2, with 7 nucleotides matching TRBD1. Germline CDR1 SGHTS, CDR2 YDEGEE. V lost 4 bases, J lost 2 bases, and 8 bases stayed unmatched. The CDR3 sequence is 15 residues long. CDR3 coding DNA: TGTGCCAGCAGCCCCGTTACGACAGGGAACTATGGCTACACCTTC. It specifies CASSPVTTGNYGYTF. Variable domain in full (rest from reference TRBV5-8 and TRBJ1-2): EAGVTQSPTHLIKTRGQQATLRCSPISGHTSVYWYQQALGLGLQFLLWYDEGEERNRGNFPPRFSGRQFPNYSSELNVNALELEDSALYLCASSPVTTGNYGYTFGSGTRLTVV.

This clone occurred once. The J gene is TRBJ1-2, the V gene TRBV5-1, with no clear D. Germline CDR1 is SGHRS and CDR2 is YFSETQ. V lost 0 bases and J lost 6, with 15 bases in between. This CDR3 contains 15 residues. CDR3 protein: CASSLEVSWRDGYTF. CDR3 nucleotide sequence: TGCGCCAGCAGCTTGGAGGTCTCATGGCGGGATGGCTACACCTTC.

This chain links TRBV10-2 with TRBJ2-5; D not resolved. Germline V CDR1 and CDR2: WSHSY, SAAADI. This CDR3 comprises 12 residues. V shed 6 bases and J shed 3 bases, with 8 bases lying between them. The CDR3 region is CASSPDEETQYF. CDR3 sequence (DNA): TGCGCCAGCAGCCCGGACGAAGAGACCCAGTACTTC.